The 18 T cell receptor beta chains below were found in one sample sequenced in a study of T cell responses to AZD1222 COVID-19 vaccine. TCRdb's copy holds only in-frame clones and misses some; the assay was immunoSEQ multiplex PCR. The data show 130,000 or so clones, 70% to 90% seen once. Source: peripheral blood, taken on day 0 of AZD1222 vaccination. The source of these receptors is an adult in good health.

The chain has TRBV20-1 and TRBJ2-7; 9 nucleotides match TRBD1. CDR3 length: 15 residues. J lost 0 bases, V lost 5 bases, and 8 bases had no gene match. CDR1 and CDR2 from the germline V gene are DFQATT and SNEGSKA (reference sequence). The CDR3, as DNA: TGCAGTGCTGGTGGGACAGGGATTAGCTCCTACGAGCAGTACTTC. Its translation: CSAGGTGISSYEQYF.

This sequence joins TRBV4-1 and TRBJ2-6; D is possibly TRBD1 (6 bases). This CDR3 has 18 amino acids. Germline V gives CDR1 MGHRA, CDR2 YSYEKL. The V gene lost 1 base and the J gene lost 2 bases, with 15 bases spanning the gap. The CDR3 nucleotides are TGCGCCAGCAGCCAAGTAGAAATCACAGGGACTGGGGCCAACGTCCTGACTTTC. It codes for CASSQVEITGTGANVLTF.

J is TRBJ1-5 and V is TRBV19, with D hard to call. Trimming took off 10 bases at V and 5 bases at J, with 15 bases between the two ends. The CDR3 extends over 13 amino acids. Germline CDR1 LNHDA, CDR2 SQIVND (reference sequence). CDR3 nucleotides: TGTGCCACCACCGGCCTGGTTTATCAGCCCCAGCATTTT. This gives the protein CATTGLVYQPQHF. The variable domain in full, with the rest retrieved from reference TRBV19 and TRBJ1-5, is DGGITQSPKYLFRKEGQNVTLSCEQNLNHDAMYWYRQDPGQGLRLIYYSQIVNDFQKGDIAEGYSVSREKKESFPLTVTSAQKNPTAFYLCATTGLVYQPQHFGDGTRLSIL.

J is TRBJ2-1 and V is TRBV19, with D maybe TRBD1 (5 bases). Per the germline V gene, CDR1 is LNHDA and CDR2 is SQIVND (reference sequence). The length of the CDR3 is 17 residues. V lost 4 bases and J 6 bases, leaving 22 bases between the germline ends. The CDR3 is CASSTQGVGVFSNEQFF. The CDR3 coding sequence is TGTGCCAGTAGTACCCAAGGGGTAGGCGTTTTTTCCAATGAGCAGTTCTTC.

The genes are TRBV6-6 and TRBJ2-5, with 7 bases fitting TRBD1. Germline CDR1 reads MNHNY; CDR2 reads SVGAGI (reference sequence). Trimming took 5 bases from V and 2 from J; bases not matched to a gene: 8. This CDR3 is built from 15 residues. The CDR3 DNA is TGTGCCAGCAGTGGGTGGGACAGAGGACAAGAGACCCAGTACTTC. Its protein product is CASSGWDRGQETQYF.

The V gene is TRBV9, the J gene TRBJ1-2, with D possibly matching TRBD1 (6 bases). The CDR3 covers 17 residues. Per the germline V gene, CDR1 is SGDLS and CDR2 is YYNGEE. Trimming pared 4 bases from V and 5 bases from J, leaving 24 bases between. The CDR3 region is CASSPYKPGATKYGYTF. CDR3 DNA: TGTGCCAGCAGCCCGTATAAGCCGGGGGCCACCAAGTATGGCTACACCTTC.

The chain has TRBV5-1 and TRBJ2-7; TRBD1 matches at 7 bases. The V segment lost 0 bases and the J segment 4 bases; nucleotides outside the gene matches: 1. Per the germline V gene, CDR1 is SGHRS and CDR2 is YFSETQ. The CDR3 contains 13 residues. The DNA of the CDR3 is TGCGCCAGCAGCTTGGAGACAGGGTACGAGCAGTACTTC. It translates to CASSLETGYEQYF.

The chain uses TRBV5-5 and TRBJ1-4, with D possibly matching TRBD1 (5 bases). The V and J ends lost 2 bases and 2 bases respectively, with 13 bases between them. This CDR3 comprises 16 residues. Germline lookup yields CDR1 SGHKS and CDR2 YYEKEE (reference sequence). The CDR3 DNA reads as TGTGCCAGCAGCTTCGTCCAGGGTTCTACTAATGAAAAACTGTTTTTT. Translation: CASSFVQGSTNEKLFF.

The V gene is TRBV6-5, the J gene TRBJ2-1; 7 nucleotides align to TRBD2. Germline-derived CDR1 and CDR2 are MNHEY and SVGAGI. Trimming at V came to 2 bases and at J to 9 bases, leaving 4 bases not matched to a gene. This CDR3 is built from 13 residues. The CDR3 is CASSYAPGGEQFF. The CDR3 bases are TGTGCCAGCAGTTACGCTCCGGGGGGTGAGCAGTTCTTC.

CDR3 in amino acids: CATMPGLAMNEQFF. CDR3 nucleotides: TGTGCCACCATGCCGGGACTAGCTATGAATGAGCAGTTCTTC. V is TRBV11-2 and J is TRBJ2-1, with 9 nucleotides matching TRBD2. Germline V gene lookup returns CDR1 SGHAT and CDR2 FQNNGV. There are 14 residues in the CDR3. The trim removed 10 bases at V and 7 bases at J, leaving 11 bases unmatched.

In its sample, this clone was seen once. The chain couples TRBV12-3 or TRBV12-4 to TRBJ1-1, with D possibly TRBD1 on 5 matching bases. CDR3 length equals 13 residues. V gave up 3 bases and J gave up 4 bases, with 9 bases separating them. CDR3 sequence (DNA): TGTGCCAGCAGTTTTGTAGGGGTCACTGAAGCTTTCTTT. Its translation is CASSFVGVTEAFF.

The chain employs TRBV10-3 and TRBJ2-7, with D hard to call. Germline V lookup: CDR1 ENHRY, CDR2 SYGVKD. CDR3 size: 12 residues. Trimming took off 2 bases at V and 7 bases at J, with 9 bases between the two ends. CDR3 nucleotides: TGTGCCATCAGTGAGCGTCGGGTAGAGCAGTACTTC. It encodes CAISERRVEQYF.

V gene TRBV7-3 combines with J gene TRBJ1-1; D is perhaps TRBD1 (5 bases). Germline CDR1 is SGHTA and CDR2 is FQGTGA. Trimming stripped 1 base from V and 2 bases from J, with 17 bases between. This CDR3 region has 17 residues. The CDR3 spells CASSLIGQGGVNTEAFF. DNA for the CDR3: TGTGCCAGCAGCTTAATAGGTCAGGGAGGGGTAAACACTGAAGCTTTCTTT.

This chain's CDR3 is CASSQEGRTYGYTF. CDR3 bases: TGTGCCAGCAGCCAGGAGGGGAGGACCTATGGCTACACCTTC. J is TRBJ1-2 and V is TRBV3-1 (or the pseudogene TRBV3-2); tentatively, D is TRBD1 (5 bases). CDR3 length: 14 residues. V lost 3 bases and J lost 4, with 12 bases in between. CDR1 and CDR2 from the germline V gene are LGHDT and YNNKEL (reference sequence).

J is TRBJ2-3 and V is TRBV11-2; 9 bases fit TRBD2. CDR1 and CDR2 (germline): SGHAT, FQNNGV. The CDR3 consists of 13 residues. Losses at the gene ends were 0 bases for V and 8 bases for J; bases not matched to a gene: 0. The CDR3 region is CASSLELAGTQYF. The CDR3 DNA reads TGTGCCAGCAGCTTAGAACTAGCGGGTACGCAGTATTTT.

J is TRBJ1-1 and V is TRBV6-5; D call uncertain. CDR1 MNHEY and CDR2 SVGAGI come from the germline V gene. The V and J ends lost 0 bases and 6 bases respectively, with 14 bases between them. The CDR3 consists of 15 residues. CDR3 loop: CASSYSANLDAEAFF. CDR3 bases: TGTGCCAGCAGTTACTCAGCCAACCTTGACGCTGAAGCTTTCTTT.

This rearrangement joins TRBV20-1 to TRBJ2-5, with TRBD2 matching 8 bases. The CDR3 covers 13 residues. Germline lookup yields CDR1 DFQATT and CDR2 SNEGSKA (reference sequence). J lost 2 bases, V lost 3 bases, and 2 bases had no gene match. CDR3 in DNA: TGCAGTGCTAGTCGGGGGGGGCAAGAGACCCAGTACTTC. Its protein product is CSASRGGQETQYF.

DNA for the CDR3: TGTGCCAGCAGTTACGGGCAGCATAGCAATCAGCCCCAGCATTTT. It encodes CASSYGQHSNQPQHF. The chain couples TRBV6-2 or TRBV6-3 to TRBJ1-5; D is ambiguous. The CDR3 is 15 residues long. The V gene lost 2 bases and the J gene lost 0 bases, with 8 bases spanning the gap. Germline CDR1 is MNHEY and CDR2 is SVGEGT.